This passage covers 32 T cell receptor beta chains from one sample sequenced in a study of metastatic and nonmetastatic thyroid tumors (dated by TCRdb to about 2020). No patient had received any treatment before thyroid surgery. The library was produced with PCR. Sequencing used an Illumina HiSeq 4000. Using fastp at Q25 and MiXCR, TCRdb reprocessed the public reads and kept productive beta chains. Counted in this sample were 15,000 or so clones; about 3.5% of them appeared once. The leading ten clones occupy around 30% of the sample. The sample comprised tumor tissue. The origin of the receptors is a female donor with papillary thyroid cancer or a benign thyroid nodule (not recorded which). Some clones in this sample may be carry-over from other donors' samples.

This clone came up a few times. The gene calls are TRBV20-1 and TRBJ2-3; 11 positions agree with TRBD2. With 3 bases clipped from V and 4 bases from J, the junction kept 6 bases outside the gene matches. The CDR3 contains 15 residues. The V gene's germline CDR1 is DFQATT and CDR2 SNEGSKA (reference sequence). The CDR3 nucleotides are TGCAGTGCTAGGAGGCTAGCGGGAGGCGCAGATACGCAGTATTTT. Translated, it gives CSARRLAGGADTQYF.

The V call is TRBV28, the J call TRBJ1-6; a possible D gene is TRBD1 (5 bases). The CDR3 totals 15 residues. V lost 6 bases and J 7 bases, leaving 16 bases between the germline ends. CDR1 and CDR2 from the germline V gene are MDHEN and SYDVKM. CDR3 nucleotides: TGTGCCAGCAGCTGGGGCTATGGGGGAAATTCACCCCTCCACTTT. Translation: CASSWGYGGNSPLHF.

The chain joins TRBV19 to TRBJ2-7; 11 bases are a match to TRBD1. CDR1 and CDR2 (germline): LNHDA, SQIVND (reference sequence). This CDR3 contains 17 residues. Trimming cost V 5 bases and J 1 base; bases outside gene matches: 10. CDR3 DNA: TGTGCCAGTAGTGGGACAGGGGGTCCTTCTCCGTCCTACGAGCAGTACTTC. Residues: CASSGTGGPSPSYEQYF.

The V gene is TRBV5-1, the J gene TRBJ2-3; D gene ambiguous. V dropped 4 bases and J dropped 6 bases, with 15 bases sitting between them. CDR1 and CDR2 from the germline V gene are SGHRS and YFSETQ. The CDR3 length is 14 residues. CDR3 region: CASSLDQYSDTQYF. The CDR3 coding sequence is TGCGCCAGCAGCCTGGACCAGTATTCGGATACGCAGTATTTT.

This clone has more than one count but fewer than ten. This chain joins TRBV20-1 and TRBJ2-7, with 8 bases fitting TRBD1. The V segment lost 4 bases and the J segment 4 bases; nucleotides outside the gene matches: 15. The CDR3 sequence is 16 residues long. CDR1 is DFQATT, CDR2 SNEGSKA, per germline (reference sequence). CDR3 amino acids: CSAIKTGTGLGYEQYF. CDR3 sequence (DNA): TGCAGTGCTATAAAAACCGGGACAGGTTTAGGGTACGAGCAGTACTTC.

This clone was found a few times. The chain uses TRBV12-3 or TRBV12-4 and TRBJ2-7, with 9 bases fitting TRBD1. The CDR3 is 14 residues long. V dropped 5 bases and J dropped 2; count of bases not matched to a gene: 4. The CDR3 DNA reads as TGTGCCAGCAGTCCAGGACAGGGGACCTACGAGCAGTACTTC. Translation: CASSPGQGTYEQYF.

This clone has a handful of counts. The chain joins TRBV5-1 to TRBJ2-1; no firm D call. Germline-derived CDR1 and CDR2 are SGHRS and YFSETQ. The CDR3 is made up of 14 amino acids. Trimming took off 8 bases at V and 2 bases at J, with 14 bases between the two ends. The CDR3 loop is CASNLGGAYNEQFF. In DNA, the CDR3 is TGCGCCAGTAACCTGGGCGGAGCCTACAATGAGCAGTTCTTC. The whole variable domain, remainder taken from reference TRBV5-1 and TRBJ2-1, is KAGVTQTPRYLIKTRGQQVTLSCSPISGHRSVSWYQQTPGQGLQFLFEYFSETQRNKGNFPGRFSGRQFSNSRSEMNVSTLELGDSALYLCASNLGGAYNEQFFGPGTRLTVL.

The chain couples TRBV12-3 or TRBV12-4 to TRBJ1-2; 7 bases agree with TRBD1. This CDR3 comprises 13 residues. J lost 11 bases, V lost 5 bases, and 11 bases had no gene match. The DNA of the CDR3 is TGTGCCAGCAGTGCGGGACAGTTCTTTGGGTACACCTTC. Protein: CASSAGQFFGYTF.

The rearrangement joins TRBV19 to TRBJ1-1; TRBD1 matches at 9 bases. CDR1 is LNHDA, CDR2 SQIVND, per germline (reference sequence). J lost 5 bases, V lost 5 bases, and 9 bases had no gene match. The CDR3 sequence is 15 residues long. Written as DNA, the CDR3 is TGTGCCAGTAGTGCCCGGGACAGGGAGGAGACTGAAGCTTTCTTT. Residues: CASSARDREETEAFF.

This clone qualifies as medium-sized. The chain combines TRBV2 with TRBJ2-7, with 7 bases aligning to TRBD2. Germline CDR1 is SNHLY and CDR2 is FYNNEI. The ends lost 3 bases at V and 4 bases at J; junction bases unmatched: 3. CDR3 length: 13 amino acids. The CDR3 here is CASSDLGGYEQYF. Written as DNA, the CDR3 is TGTGCCAGCAGTGATCTGGGGGGGTACGAGCAGTACTTC.

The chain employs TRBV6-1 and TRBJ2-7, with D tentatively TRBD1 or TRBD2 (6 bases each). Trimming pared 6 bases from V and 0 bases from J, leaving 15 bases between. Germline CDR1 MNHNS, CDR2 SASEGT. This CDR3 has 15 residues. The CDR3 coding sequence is TGTGCCAGCAGGGCGGGACATTTAGACTCCTACGAGCAGTACTTC. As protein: CASRAGHLDSYEQYF.

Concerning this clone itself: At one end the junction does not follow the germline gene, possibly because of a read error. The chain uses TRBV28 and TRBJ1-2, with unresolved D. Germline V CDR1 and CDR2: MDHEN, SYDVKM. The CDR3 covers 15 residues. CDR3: CASSLRQVVNYGYTF. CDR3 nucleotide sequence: TGTGCCAGCAGTTTACGGCAGGTCGTTAACTATGGCTACACATTC.

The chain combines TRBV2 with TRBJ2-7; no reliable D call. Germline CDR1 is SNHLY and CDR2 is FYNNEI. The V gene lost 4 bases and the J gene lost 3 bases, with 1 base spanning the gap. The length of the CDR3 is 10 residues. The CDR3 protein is CASSGYEQYF. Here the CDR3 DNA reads TGTGCCAGCAGTGGCTACGAGCAGTACTTC.

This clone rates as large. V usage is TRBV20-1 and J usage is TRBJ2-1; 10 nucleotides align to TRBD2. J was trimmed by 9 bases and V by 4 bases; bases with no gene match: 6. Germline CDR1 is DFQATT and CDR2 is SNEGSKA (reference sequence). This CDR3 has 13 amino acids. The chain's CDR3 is CSATPTSGVEQFF. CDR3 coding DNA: TGCAGTGCTACCCCCACTAGCGGGGTTGAGCAGTTCTTC.

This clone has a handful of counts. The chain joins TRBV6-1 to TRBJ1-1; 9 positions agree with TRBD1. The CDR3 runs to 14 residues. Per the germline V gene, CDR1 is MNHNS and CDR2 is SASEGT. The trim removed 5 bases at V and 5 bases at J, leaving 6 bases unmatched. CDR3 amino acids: CASSWTGVYTEAFF. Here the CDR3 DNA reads TGTGCCAGCAGTTGGACAGGGGTCTATACTGAAGCTTTCTTT.

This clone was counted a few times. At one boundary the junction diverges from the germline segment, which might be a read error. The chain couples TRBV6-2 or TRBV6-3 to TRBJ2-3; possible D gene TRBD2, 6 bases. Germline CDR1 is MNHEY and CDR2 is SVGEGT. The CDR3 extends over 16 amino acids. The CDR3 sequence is CSSSSPRGLFTDTQYF. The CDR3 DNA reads TGTTCCAGTAGTTCCCCTAGAGGACTATTCACAGATACGCAGTATTTT.

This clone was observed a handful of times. The CDR3 coding sequence is TGTGCCAGCAGTTGGGCGGGCGGGAATGAGCAGTTCTTC. Its protein product is CASSWAGGNEQFF. The V gene is TRBV2, the J gene TRBJ2-1; TRBD2 is a possible D gene (5 bases). The CDR3 spans 13 residues. Trimming took 5 bases from V and 7 from J, leaving 12 bases between them. Germline lookup yields CDR1 SNHLY and CDR2 FYNNEI.

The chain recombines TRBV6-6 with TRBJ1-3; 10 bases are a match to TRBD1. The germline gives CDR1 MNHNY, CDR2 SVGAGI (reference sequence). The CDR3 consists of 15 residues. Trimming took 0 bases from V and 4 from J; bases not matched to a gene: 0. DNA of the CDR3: TGTGCCAGCAGTTACTCGACAGGGGGCGGAAACACCATATATTTT. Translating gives CASSYSTGGGNTIYF.

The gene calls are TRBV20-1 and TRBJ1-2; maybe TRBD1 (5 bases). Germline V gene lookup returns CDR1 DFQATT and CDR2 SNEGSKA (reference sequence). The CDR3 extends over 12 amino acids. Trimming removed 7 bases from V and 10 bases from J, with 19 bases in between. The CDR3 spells CSGWQGNYFYTF. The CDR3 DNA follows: TGCAGTGGGTGGCAGGGAAACTATTTCTACACCTTC.

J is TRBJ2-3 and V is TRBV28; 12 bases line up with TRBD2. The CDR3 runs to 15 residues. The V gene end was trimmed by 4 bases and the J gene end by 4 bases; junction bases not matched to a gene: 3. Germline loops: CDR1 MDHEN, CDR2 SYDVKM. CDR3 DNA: TGTGCCAGCAGTTCTCTAGCGGGAGGGCCAGATACGCAGTATTTT. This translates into CASSSLAGGPDTQYF.

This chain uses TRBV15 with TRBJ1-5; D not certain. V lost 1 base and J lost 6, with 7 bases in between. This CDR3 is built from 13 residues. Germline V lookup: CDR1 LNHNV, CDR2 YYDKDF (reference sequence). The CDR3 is CATSRGVGQPQHF. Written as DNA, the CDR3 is TGTGCCACCAGCAGAGGTGTCGGTCAGCCCCAGCATTTT.

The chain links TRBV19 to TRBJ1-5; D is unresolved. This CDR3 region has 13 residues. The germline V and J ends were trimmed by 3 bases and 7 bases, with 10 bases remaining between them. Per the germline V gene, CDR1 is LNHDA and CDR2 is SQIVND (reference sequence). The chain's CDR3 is CASSIGSTQPQHF. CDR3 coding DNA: TGTGCCAGTAGTATTGGAAGTACACAGCCCCAGCATTTT.

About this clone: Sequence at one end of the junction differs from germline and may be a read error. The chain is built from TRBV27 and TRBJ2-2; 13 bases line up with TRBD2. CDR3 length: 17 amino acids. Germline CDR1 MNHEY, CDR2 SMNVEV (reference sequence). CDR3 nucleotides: TGTGCCAGCAGTTTAAGACTAGCGGGAGGTCGAGCCGGGGAGCTGCTTTTT. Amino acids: CASSLRLAGGRAGELLF.

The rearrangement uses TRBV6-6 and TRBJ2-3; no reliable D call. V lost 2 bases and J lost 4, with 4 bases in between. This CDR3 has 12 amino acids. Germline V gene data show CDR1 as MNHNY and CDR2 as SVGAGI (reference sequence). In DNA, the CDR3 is TGTGCCAGCAGTTACCCCCCAGATACGCAGTATTTT. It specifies CASSYPPDTQYF.

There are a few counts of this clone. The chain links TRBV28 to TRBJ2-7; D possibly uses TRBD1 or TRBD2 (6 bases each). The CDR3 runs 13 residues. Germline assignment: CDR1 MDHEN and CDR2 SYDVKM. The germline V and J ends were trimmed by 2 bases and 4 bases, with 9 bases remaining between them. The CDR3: CASSLRGLYEQYF. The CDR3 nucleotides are TGTGCCAGCAGTTTACGGGGGCTGTACGAGCAGTACTTC.

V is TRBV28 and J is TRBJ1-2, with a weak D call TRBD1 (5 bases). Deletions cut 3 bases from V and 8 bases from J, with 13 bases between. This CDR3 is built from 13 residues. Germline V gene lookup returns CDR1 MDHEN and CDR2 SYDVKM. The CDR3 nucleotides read TGTGCCAGCAGTTTGGGGACCCCTCCCGGCTACACCTTC. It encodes CASSLGTPPGYTF.

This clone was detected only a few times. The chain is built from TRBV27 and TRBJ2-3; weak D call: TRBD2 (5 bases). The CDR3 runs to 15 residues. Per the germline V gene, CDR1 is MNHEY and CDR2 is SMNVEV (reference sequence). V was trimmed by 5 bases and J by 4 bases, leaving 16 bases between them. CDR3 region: CASSPGLGISDTQYF. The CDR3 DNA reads TGTGCCAGCAGTCCCGGACTGGGGATCTCAGATACGCAGTATTTT.

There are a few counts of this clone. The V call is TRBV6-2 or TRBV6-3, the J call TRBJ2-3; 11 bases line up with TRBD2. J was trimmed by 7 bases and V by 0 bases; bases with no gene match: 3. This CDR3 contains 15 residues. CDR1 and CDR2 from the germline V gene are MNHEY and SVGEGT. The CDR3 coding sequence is TGTGCCAGCAGTTACTCTAGCGGGGGGGCATATACGCAGTATTTT. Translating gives CASSYSSGGAYTQYF.

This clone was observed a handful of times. The CDR3 loop is CASSFGLAGGLYEQYV. The CDR3 DNA follows: TGTGCCAGCAGCTTCGGACTAGCGGGGGGTCTCTACGAGCAGTACGTC. This chain uses TRBV11-2 with TRBJ2-7; 14 nucleotides agree with TRBD2. Germline trimming cut 3 bases from V and 3 bases from J; bases unmatched to any gene: 4. Germline assignment: CDR1 SGHAT and CDR2 FQNNGV. The CDR3 consists of 16 residues.

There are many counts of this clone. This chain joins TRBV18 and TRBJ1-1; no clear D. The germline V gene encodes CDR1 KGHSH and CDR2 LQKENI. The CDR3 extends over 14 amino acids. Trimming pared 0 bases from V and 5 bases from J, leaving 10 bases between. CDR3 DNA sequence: TGTGCCAGCTCACCACCGTCAGGTTTTACTGAAGCTTTCTTT. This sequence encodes CASSPPSGFTEAFF.

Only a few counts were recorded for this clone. The CDR3 DNA reads as TGCAGTGCTCCCTTGACCTCCTACGAGCAGTACTTC. Translating gives CSAPLTSYEQYF. The V and J genes are TRBV20-1 and TRBJ2-7; D ambiguous. The length of the CDR3 is 12 residues. The V end lost 5 bases, the J end lost 0 bases, and 8 bases lay between the germline ends. Per germline, CDR1 DFQATT and CDR2 SNEGSKA (reference sequence).

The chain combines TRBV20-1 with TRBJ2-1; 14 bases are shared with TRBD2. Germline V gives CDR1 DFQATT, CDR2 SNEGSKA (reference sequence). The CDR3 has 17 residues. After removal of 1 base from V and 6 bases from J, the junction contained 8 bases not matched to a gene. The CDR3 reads CSARGGLAGERSNEQFF. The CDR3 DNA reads TGCAGTGCTAGAGGGGGACTAGCGGGAGAAAGGAGCAATGAGCAGTTCTTC.